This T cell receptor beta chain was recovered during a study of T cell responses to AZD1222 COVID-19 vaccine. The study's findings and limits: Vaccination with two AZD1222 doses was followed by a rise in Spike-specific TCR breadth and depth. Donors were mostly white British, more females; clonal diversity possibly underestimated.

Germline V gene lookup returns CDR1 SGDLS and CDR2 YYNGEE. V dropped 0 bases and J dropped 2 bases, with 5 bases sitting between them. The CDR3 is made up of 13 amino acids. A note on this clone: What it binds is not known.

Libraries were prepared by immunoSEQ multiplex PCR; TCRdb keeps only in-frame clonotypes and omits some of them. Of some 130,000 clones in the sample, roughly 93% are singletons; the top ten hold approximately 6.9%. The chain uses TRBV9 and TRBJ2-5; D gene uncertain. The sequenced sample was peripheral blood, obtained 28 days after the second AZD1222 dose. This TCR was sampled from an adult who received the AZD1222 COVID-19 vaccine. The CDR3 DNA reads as TGTGCCAGCAGCGTAGCCCCTCAAGAGACCCAGTACTTC. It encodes CASSVAPQETQYF.